This T cell receptor beta chain was documented in a study of T-cell reconstitution after alpha-beta-depleted transplantation in children. Study-wide results and caveats: Expanded graft clones, several hundred of them, were reportedly the source of alpha-beta T cells about two months after transplant.

The V end lost 3 bases, the J end lost 4 bases, and 9 bases lay between the germline ends. This CDR3 contains 13 residues. Per the germline V gene, CDR1 is SGHTA and CDR2 is FQGNSA. This clonotype was seen at least ten times. Its matching antigen is unknown. TCRbeta library preparation incorporated unique molecular identifiers. MiXCR was run by TCRdb on the PCR reads, yielding one entry per CDR3 protein. Counted here are 200,000 to 250,000 distinct CDR3 sequences, 8.2% occurring once; the ten biggest clones make up roughly 6%. Sequenced material: PBMCs, mostly from graft donor cells, taken 180 days after TCRalphabeta/CD19-depleted stem cell transplant. This chain links TRBV7-2 with TRBJ1-1; possibly TRBD1 for D (6 bases). This TCR derives from a male patient under 18 who had a stem cell transplant for acute lymphoblastic leukemia, so the T cells may come from the graft donor. CDR3 nucleotide sequence: TGTGCCAGCAGCTTCGGACAGTCCACTGAAGCTTTCTTT. Residues: CASSFGQSTEAFF.